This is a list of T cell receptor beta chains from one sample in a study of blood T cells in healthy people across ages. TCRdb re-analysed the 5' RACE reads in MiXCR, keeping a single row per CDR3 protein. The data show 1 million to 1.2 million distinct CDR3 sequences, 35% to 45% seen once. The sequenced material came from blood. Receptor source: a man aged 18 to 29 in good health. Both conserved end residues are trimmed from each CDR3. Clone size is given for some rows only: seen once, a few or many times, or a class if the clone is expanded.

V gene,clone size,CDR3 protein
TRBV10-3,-,AISESWGGNTEAF
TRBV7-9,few,ASSSLGGGMGTEAF
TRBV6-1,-,ASTNRDSPLLETQY
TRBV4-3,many,ASSQQGYGYT
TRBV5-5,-,ASSLVGGYQETQY
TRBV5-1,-,ASSLYDRNTGELF
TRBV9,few,ASSVGIGGGAINNEQF
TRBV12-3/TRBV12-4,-,ASSPGAGAKNIQY
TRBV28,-,ASSSRGNYSNQPQH
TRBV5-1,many,ASSPGLAVTDTQY
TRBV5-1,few,ASSFPLRTGSPDTQY
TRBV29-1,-,SVEGSGPSADTQY
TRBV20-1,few,SAGGLAGDTQY
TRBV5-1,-,ASSFLFESYEQY
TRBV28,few,ASSTGPSYFSTDTQY
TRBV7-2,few,ASSLYTSAPNQPQH
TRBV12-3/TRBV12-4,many,ASSLGTPYEQY
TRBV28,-,ASRLADFSYNEQF
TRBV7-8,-,ASSLTLHGELF
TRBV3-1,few,ASSPQPGLAAGSYNEQF